This T cell receptor (beta chain) is from a study of CXCR3-negative and CXCR3-positive naive CD8 T cells. Study as a whole: Sequencing yielded 120 million to 150 million TRB reads, roughly 1.5 +/- 0.3 million per library.

The length of the CDR3 is 15 residues. Germline-derived CDR1 and CDR2 are SGHRS and YFSETQ. Researchers prepared the TRB cDNA libraries using 5' RACE with UMI labels. TCRdb reprocessed the 5' RACE reads, with one entry per CDR3 protein and no DNA. Its table lists fewer than 90,000 distinct CDR3 sequences. Study-wide results and caveats: More hydrophobic TRB CDR3s were found in CXCR3-positive naive cells than in CXCR3-negative naive cells. Naive cells used TRBV-TRBJ genes in much the same way whether CXCR3-negative or CXCR3-positive; memory cells did not. Memory CD8+ T cell repertoires were far less diverse than both naive subsets.

Note on this clonotype: Its antigen is still unknown.

This TCR was sampled from a human donor in good health. Some clones in this sample may be carry-over from other donors' samples. The genes are TRBV5-1 and TRBJ2-7; TCRdb gives TRBD1 as the D gene, but with no DNA this cannot be confirmed. The sequenced sample was naive CXCR3+ CD8+ T cells from blood. Subset indicated: CD45RO-CCR7+CD27+CD95- naive CD8+ T cells expressing CXCR3 (TNR3+). The CDR3 here is CASSLDRGRDYEQYF.